A selection of T cell receptor beta chains follows, all from one sample in a study of human T cells and chemical hapten exposure. Each CDR3 protein is one row after TCRdb ran MiXCR on the RACE reads. The sample includes 30,000 to 40,000 distinct CDR3 sequences, 12% of them seen just once. The material was whole blood, obtained in connection with sensitization to the hapten diphenylcyclopropenone (DPC). These receptors were collected from a woman aged 40 to 50 with alopecia areata. Some clones in this sample may be carry-over from other donors' samples. CDR3s include the opening cysteine and the closing phenylalanine or tryptophan. The D gene is left open where the match is weak. Part of the rows lack a size; the others show once, few, many or a class for expanded clones.

J gene,V gene,clone size,D gene,CDR3 protein,CDR3 DNA
TRBJ2-2,TRBV6-5,.,.,CASSSLIRDGDTGELFF,TGTGCCAGCAGCTCCCTTATCCGAGACGGTGACACCGGGGAGCTGTTTTTT
TRBJ2-5,TRBV28,few,TRBD1,CASSLPDRAVETQYF,TGTGCCAGCAGCCTCCCAGACAGGGCTGTGGAGACCCAGTACTTC
TRBJ2-7,TRBV29-1,few,.,CSGRAPTSYEQYF,TGCAGCGGCCGGGCCCCGACTTCCTACGAGCAGTACTTC
TRBJ1-1,TRBV3-1,.,TRBD1,CASSPRTGGTEAFF,TGTGCCAGCAGCCCACGGACAGGAGGCACTGAAGCTTTCTTT
TRBJ1-2,TRBV12-3/TRBV12-4,many,.,CASSKEAYGYTF,TGTGCCAGCAGTAAGGAGGCCTATGGCTACACCTTC
TRBJ2-1,TRBV20-1,many,TRBD2,CSARLAGGPNEQFF,TGCAGTGCTAGACTAGCGGGAGGGCCAAATGAGCAGTTCTTC
TRBJ2-1,TRBV29-1,.,TRBD2,CSVGLAGGLYNEQFF,TGCAGCGTAGGACTAGCGGGAGGGCTGTACAATGAGCAGTTCTTC
TRBJ1-1,TRBV29-1,many,.,CSVDLGGTEAFF,TGCAGCGTTGATCTGGGGGGCACTGAAGCTTTCTTT
TRBJ1-2,TRBV6-6,many,.,CASTFIREEGYTF,TGTGCCAGCACATTTATCCGGGAGGAAGGCTACACCTTC
TRBJ2-1,TRBV12-5,many,TRBD2,CASGGSGRAHEQFF,TGTGCTAGTGGTGGTAGCGGGAGGGCACATGAGCAGTTCTTC
TRBJ1-2,TRBV7-2,medium-sized,TRBD1,CASSRTLQGAGGYTF,TGTGCCAGCAGCAGAACCCTACAGGGGGCGGGCGGCTACACCTTC
TRBJ1-2,TRBV7-9,few,.,CASTPGTTNYGYTF,TGTGCCAGCACGCCCGGGACAACAAACTATGGCTACACCTTC
TRBJ2-3,TRBV15,.,.,CATATGNKEATQYF,TGTGCCACCGCTACAGGGAATAAGGAGGCTACGCAGTATTTT
TRBJ2-2,TRBV7-3,.,.,CASSSTITGELFF,TGTGCCAGCAGCTCAACTATCACCGGGGAGCTGTTTTTT
TRBJ2-1,TRBV11-2,many,.,CASSADRHNEQFF,TGTGCCAGCAGCGCAGACAGGCACAATGAGCAGTTCTTC
TRBJ2-1,TRBV29-1,many,.,CSATKTHEQFF,TGCAGCGCCACCAAGACCCATGAGCAGTTCTTC
TRBJ1-6,TRBV28,.,.,CASSLSGGSVSPLHF,TGTGCCAGCAGTTTATCGGGCGGATCGGTTTCGCCCCTCCACTTT
TRBJ2-4,TRBV10-3,.,TRBD1,CAISESGQENIQYF,TGTGCCATCAGTGAGTCCGGACAGGAAAACATTCAGTACTTC
TRBJ2-7,TRBV6-2/TRBV6-3,many,.,CASSYTAGGYEQYF,TGTGCCAGCAGTTATACCGCCGGAGGGTACGAGCAGTACTTC
TRBJ2-1,TRBV20-1,.,TRBD2,CSAWTSGYNEQFF,TGCAGTGCTTGGACTAGCGGATACAATGAGCAGTTCTTC
TRBJ2-6,TRBV2,few,.,CARRGVTGANVLIF,TGTGCCAGGAGAGGGGTGACCGGGGCCAACGTCCTGATTTTC
TRBJ2-7,TRBV6-2/TRBV6-3,.,.,CASSNKNEQYF,TGTGCCAGCAGTAACAAGAACGAGCAGTACTTC
TRBJ1-1,TRBV28,.,.,CASSEGLPRTEAFF,TGTGCCAGCAGTGAGGGCCTCCCGAGGACTGAAGCTTTCTTT
TRBJ1-4,TRBV4-2,.,.,CASSARVNEKLFF,TGTGCCAGCAGCGCACGGGTCAATGAAAAACTGTTTTTT
TRBJ1-4,TRBV12-3/TRBV12-4,.,.,CASSSATNEKLFF,TGTGCCAGCAGTAGCGCAACTAATGAAAAACTGTTTTTT
TRBJ2-6,TRBV5-1,many,.,CASTLEGRDSGANVLTF,TGCGCCAGCACCTTGGAGGGACGGGACTCTGGGGCCAACGTCCTGACTTTC
TRBJ2-1,TRBV9,many,.,CASSSPGLNNEQFF,TGTGCCAGCAGCTCCCCGGGCCTGAACAATGAGCAGTTCTTC
TRBJ1-2,TRBV9,many,.,CASSFDSRPYGYTF,TGTGCCAGCAGCTTCGACAGCCGCCCCTATGGCTACACCTTC
TRBJ2-7,TRBV19,.,.,CASRGGRSEYEQYF,TGTGCCAGTAGGGGCGGGCGCAGTGAGTACGAGCAGTACTTC
TRBJ2-1,TRBV7-2,.,TRBD2,CASSFAGTSGASEQFF,TGTGCCAGCAGCTTTGCCGGGACTAGCGGGGCAAGTGAGCAGTTCTTC
TRBJ2-7,TRBV11-2,.,.,CASSLDHGYYEQYF,TGTGCCAGCAGCTTAGATCACGGTTACTACGAGCAGTACTTC
TRBJ1-1,TRBV14,.,.,CASSQDPTEAFF,TGTGCCAGCAGCCAAGACCCAACTGAAGCTTTCTTT
TRBJ2-5,TRBV5-1,.,.,CASSPGHGLGETQYF,TGCGCCAGCAGCCCCGGACACGGGCTCGGGGAGACCCAGTACTTC
TRBJ2-3,TRBV24-1,.,.,CATSDFAWGTDTQYF,TGTGCCACCAGTGACTTTGCGTGGGGCACAGATACGCAGTATTTT
TRBJ2-2,TRBV4-3,.,.,CASSQEDRSTGELFF,TGCGCCAGCAGCCAAGAAGACAGAAGCACCGGGGAGCTGTTTTTT
TRBJ1-1,TRBV28,.,.,CASREEVGAFF,TGTGCCAGCAGGGAAGAGGTGGGAGCTTTCTTT
TRBJ1-4,TRBV7-2,few,.,CASGLQGTINEKLFF,TGTGCCAGCGGGCTACAGGGAACAATTAATGAAAAACTGTTTTTT
TRBJ1-1,TRBV12-3/TRBV12-4,many,.,CASSFMVEAFF,TGTGCCAGCAGTTTTATGGTTGAAGCTTTCTTT
TRBJ1-5,TRBV2,many,.,CASTQGVVQPQHF,TGTGCCAGCACACAGGGAGTGGTCCAGCCCCAGCATTTT
TRBJ1-5,TRBV5-8,many,.,CASSFGGRNQPQHF,TGTGCCAGCAGCTTTGGGGGGCGCAATCAGCCCCAGCATTTT
TRBJ2-3,TRBV29-1,few,.,CSSGHLFADTQYF,TGCAGTTCGGGACACTTGTTCGCAGATACGCAGTATTTT
TRBJ2-7,TRBV5-1,many,TRBD1,CASSSAGTGRYEQYF,TGCGCCAGCAGCTCGGCTGGGACAGGGCGGTACGAGCAGTACTTC
TRBJ2-3,TRBV20-1,.,.,CSAVVRGTNTQYF,TGCAGTGCTGTTGTGAGAGGCACAAATACGCAGTATTTT
TRBJ2-7,TRBV6-5,many,.,CASSPSSGGGEQYF,TGTGCCAGCAGCCCCTCCTCCGGGGGAGGCGAGCAGTACTTC
TRBJ2-2,TRBV12-5,few,.,CASGLAQGSGELFF,TGTGCTAGTGGTTTGGCTCAGGGGTCCGGGGAGCTGTTTTTT
TRBJ2-5,TRBV28,few,.,CASSIPGAASQETQYF,TGTGCCAGCAGTATCCCCGGGGCAGCCAGTCAAGAGACCCAGTACTTC
TRBJ2-1,TRBV7-2,many,TRBD2,CASSWGTSGRVDEQFF,TGTGCCAGCAGTTGGGGGACTAGCGGGAGGGTGGATGAGCAGTTCTTC
TRBJ1-2,TRBV7-2,.,.,CASSSAGTDDYGYTF,TGTGCCAGCAGCTCGGCCGGGACGGATGACTATGGCTACACCTTC
TRBJ2-7,TRBV10-3,.,.,CAISESSYEQYF,TGTGCCATCAGTGAGTCGTCCTACGAGCAGTACTTC
TRBJ2-2,TRBV11-2,many,TRBD2,CASSRGTSGAGELFF,TGTGCCAGCTCCCGGGGGACTAGCGGGGCCGGGGAGCTGTTTTTT
TRBJ2-7,TRBV15,few,.,CATSRDPGMSSYEQYF,TGTGCCACCAGCAGAGACCCGGGTATGAGCTCCTACGAGCAGTACTTC
TRBJ1-6,TRBV3-1,many,.,CASSQGTVNSPLHF,TGTGCCAGCAGCCAAGGGACAGTCAATTCACCCCTCCACTTT
TRBJ1-2,TRBV20-1,many,TRBD1,CSASSDRGRVGYGYTF,TGCAGTGCATCATCGGACAGGGGGCGGGTCGGCTATGGCTACACCTTC
TRBJ2-5,TRBV7-8,many,.,CASSLGRVGVEGETQYF,TGTGCCAGCAGCTTAGGACGGGTCGGGGTCGAAGGAGAGACCCAGTACTTC
TRBJ2-5,TRBV7-9,many,TRBD2,CASRIAGGETQYF,TGTGCCAGCCGCATTGCGGGGGGTGAGACCCAGTACTTC
TRBJ2-2,TRBV9,many,.,CASSVDKRNNTGELFF,TGTGCCAGCAGCGTAGATAAGCGGAACAACACCGGGGAGCTGTTTTTT